Below, 8 T cell receptor beta chains from the same sample are listed, as sequenced in a study of human thymus T cells. Clones were read by immunoSEQ multiplex PCR, and TCRdb kept only the in-frame ones, dropping some. Here the sample spans about 46,000 clones, over 90% being singletons. Material: blood. All receptors come from a girl younger than two with a congenital heart defect but otherwise immunologically healthy.

The genes are TRBV27 and TRBJ1-2; D remains ambiguous. The germline V gene has CDR1 MNHEY and CDR2 SMNVEV (reference sequence). The CDR3 totals 15 residues. Trimming took off 5 bases at V and 4 bases at J, with 17 bases between the two ends. The chain's CDR3 is CASSHSLARPYGYTF. The DNA of the CDR3 is TGTGCCAGCAGTCACTCACTAGCCCGTCCCTATGGCTACACCTTC.

This chain uses TRBV10-1 with TRBJ2-1, with TRBD1 as a possible D gene (5 bases). Per germline, CDR1 WNHNN and CDR2 SYGVQD (reference sequence). The CDR3 is 16 residues long. The V gene lost 1 base and the J gene lost 1 base, with 11 bases spanning the gap. This chain's CDR3 is CASSELGLLSYNEQFF. The CDR3 bases are TGCGCCAGCAGTGAGTTGGGGCTTTTATCCTACAATGAGCAGTTCTTC.

The chain carries TRBV18 and TRBJ1-1; TRBD1 might be the D (6 bases). V was pared by 6 bases and J by 2 bases, with 13 bases between. This CDR3 has 14 amino acids. CDR1 and CDR2 (germline): KGHSH, LQKENI. CDR3 sequence: CASSLRGQNTEAFF. CDR3 nucleotides: TGTGCCAGCTCGCTCCGGGGACAAAACACTGAAGCTTTCTTT.

As concerns this clone: This CDR3 is also generated by other DNA sequences in the sample. The chain is built from TRBV5-6 and TRBJ1-5; D call uncertain. From germline, CDR1 is SGHDT and CDR2 YYEEEE. This CDR3 region has 14 residues. The ends were cut back, 0 bases at V and 3 bases at J, with 7 bases in the middle. The CDR3 loop is CASSLARLNQPQHF. CDR3 in DNA: TGTGCCAGCAGCTTGGCGCGCCTCAATCAGCCCCAGCATTTT.

This clone was detected a few times. This chain links TRBV29-1 with TRBJ1-1, with TRBD1 as a possible D gene (5 bases). Germline V gene sequence: CDR1 SQVTM, CDR2 ANQGSEA. V shed 6 bases and J shed 1 base, with 9 bases lying between them. The CDR3 sequence is 12 residues long. The CDR3: CSVDNWNTEAFF. DNA for the CDR3: TGCAGCGTGGACAACTGGAACACTGAAGCTTTCTTT.

This chain connects TRBV5-1 to TRBJ2-1, with 15 positions matching TRBD2. The trim removed 4 bases at V and 9 bases at J, leaving 5 bases unmatched. The CDR3 spans 15 residues. The germline V gene encodes CDR1 SGHRS and CDR2 YFSETQ. The CDR3 DNA reads TGCGCCAGCAGCATTCCGGGACTAGCGGGAGGTGAGCAGTTCTTC. Protein: CASSIPGLAGGEQFF.

The rearrangement joins TRBV10-3 to TRBJ1-1; tentative D call: TRBD1 (5 bases). This CDR3 comprises 15 residues. Germline CDR1 reads ENHRY; CDR2 reads SYGVKD. The CDR3 bases are TGTGCTATACATCATGGAGGGGCCGGGGGCACTGAAGCTTTCTTT. It yields the protein CAIHHGGAGGTEAFF.

The V and J genes are TRBV19 and TRBJ2-1, with D perhaps matching TRBD2 (7 bases). The CDR3 totals 13 residues. Germline V gene sequence: CDR1 LNHDA, CDR2 SQIVND (reference sequence). V was cut by 6 bases and J by 9 bases, with 15 bases left in between. CDR3 amino acids: CASSHGGGAEQFF. CDR3 in DNA: TGTGCCAGTAGCCATGGGGGGGGCGCTGAGCAGTTCTTC. Full variable domain (outside the CDR3, taken from reference TRBV19 and TRBJ2-1): DGGITQSPKYLFRKEGQNVTLSCEQNLNHDAMYWYRQDPGQGLRLIYYSQIVNDFQKGDIAEGYSVSREKKESFPLTVTSAQKNPTAFYLCASSHGGGAEQFFGPGTRLTVL.